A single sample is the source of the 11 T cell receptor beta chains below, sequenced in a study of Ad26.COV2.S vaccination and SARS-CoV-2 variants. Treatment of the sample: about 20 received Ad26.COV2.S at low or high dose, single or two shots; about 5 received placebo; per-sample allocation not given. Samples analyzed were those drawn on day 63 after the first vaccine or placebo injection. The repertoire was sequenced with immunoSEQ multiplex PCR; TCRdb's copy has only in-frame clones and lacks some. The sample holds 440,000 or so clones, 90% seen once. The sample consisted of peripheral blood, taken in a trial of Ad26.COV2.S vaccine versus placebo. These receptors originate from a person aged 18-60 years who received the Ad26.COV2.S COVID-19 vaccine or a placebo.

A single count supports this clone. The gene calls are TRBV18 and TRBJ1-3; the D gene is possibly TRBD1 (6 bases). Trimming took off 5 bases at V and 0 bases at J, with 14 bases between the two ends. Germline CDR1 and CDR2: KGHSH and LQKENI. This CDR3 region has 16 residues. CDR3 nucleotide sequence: TGTGCCAGCTCAACACAGGGTCCGAGCTCTGGAAACACCATATATTTT. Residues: CASSTQGPSSGNTIYF.

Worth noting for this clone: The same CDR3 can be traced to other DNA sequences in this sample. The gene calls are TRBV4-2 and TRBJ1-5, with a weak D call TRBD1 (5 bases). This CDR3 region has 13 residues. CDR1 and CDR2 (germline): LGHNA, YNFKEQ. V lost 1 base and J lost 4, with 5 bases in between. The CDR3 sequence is CASSQGGNQPQHF. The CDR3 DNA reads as TGTGCCAGCAGCCAAGGGGGGAATCAGCCCCAGCATTTT.

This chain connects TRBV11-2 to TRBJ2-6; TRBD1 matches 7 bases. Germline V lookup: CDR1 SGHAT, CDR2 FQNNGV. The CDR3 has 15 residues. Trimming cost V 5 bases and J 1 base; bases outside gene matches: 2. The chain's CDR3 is CASSVGQSGANVLTF. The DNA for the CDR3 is TGTGCCAGCAGCGTGGGACAGTCTGGGGCCAACGTCCTGACTTTC. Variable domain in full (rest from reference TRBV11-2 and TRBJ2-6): EAGVAQSPRYKIIEKRQSVAFWCNPISGHATLYWYQQILGQGPKLLIQFQNNGVVDDSQLPKDRFSAERLKGVDSTLKIQPAKLEDSAVYLCASSVGQSGANVLTFGAGSRLTVL.

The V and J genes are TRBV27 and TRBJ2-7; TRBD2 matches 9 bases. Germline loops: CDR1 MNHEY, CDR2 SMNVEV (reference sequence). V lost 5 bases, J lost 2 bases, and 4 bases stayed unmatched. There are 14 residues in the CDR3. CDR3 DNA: TGTGCCAGCAGTACTAGCGGGTTTACCTACGAGCAGTACTTC. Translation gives CASSTSGFTYEQYF.

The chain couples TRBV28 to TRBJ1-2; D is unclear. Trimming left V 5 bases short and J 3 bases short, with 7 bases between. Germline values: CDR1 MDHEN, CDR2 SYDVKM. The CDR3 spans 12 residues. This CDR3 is CASSMRDYGYTF. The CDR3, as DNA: TGTGCCAGCAGTATGAGAGACTATGGCTACACCTTC.

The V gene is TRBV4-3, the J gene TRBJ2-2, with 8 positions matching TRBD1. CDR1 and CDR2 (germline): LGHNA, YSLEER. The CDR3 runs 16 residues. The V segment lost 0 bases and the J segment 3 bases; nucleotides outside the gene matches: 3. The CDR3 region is CASSQDPGGYTGELFF. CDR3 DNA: TGCGCCAGCAGCCAAGATCCAGGGGGCTACACCGGGGAGCTGTTTTTT.

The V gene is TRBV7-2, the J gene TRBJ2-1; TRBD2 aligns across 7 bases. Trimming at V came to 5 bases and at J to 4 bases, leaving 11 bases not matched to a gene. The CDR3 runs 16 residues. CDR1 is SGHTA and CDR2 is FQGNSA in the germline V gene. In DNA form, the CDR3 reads TGTGCCAGCAGCGACGCGGGGAGGGGTTTTTACAATGAGCAGTTCTTC. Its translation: CASSDAGRGFYNEQFF. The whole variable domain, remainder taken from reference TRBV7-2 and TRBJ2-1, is GAGVSQSPSNKVTEKGKDVELRCDPISGHTALYWYRQSLGQGLEFLIYFQGNSAPDKSGLPSDRFSAERTGGSVSTLTIQRTQQEDSAVYLCASSDAGRGFYNEQFFGPGTRLTVL.

CDR3 DNA sequence: TGTGCCAGCACCCGAATGGCCGAAGCTTTCTTT. Translating it yields CASTRMAEAFF. This chain joins TRBV2 and TRBJ1-1; D gene ambiguous. Germline V gene lookup returns CDR1 SNHLY and CDR2 FYNNEI. V dropped 7 bases and J dropped 8 bases, with 11 bases sitting between them. The CDR3 is 11 residues long.

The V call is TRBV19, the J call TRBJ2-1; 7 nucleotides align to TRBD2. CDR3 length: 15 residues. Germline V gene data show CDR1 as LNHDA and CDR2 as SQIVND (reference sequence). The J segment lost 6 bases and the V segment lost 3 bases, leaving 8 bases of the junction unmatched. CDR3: CASSIPGGATNEQFF. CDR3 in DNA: TGTGCCAGTAGTATCCCGGGGGGAGCGACCAATGAGCAGTTCTTC.

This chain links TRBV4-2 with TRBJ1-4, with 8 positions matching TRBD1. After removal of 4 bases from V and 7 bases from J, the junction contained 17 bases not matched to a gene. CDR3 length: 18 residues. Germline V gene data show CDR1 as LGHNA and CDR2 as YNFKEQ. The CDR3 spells CASSPVGTGPSMGEKLFF. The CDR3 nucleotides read TGTGCCAGCAGCCCCGTTGGGACAGGACCCTCAATGGGTGAAAAACTGTTTTTT.

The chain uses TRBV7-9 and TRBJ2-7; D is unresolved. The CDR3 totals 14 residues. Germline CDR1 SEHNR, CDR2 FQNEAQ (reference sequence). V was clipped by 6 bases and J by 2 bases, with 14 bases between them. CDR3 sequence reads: CASRSVGKPYEQYF. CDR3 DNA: TGTGCCAGCAGATCAGTGGGGAAGCCCTACGAGCAGTACTTC.